This T cell receptor (beta chain) was sequenced for a study of vaccination effects on CD4 cells after COVID-19 (dated by TCRdb to 2022 to 2024). Study-wide context: In the ViraFEST assay, PBMC were stimulated with viral peptide pools, and antigen-specific CD4+ T cell clonotypes were then identified by expansion using TCR sequencing. Two doses of either the BNT162b2 or the mRNA-1273 mRNA SARS-CoV-2 vaccine were administered to participants. Pre-vaccine samples were collected from two convalescent patients 16 days and one week before the first dose, corresponding to 142 and 148 days after COVID-19 diagnosis. Roughly 1.9 million PBMC per well were cultured with 10 ug/ml peptides in IMDM containing 5% human AB serum, roughly 9.5 IU/ml IL-2 and gentamicin. In both COVID-19 convalescent patients and infection-naive vaccine recipients, the study compared SARS-CoV-2 spike-specific CD4+ TCR repertoires from before mRNA vaccination with those from after it. Altogether, around ten COVID-19 convalescent patients and several SARS-CoV-2-naive healthy vaccine recipients made up the full study. Cultures from other donors in the study were sequenced using the Oncomine TCR Beta short-read assay on an Illumina iSeq 100.

Turning to this clone: Which antigen it targets is not known. No qualities accompany the bases; no much larger clone lies one base away.

Trimmed from V: 3 bases; trimmed from J: 7 bases; junction bases lacking a gene match: 4. Spanning cysteine to phenylalanine, the CDR3 consists of 15 amino acids. Only the CDR3 portion is preserved as DNA: 45 bases, with reading frame beginning at the first base. CDR1 and CDR2 are drawn from the germline V gene: SGHNT, YENEEA. Library preparation employed the immunoSEQ multiplex PCR assay. DNA from the cultured, isolated CD4+ T cells was subjected to TCR beta CDR3 sequencing. For the original study's pipeline: The analysis removed non-productive TCR sequences, trimmed reads to the CDR3 region, and retained only CDR3s that were 7 or more amino acids long. Antigen-specific clonotypes were identified with the MANAFEST web app by comparing expansion in peptide wells against reference cultures. Positive clones required FDR<0.05 expansion versus reference and all other wells, odds ratio above 5, and frequency above 0.1% in two replicate wells. A clonotype was defined as cross-reactive if the clonotype was significantly expanded both in SARS-CoV-2 spike wells and in at least one common cold coronavirus spike condition. CDR3 similarity was assessed by Levenshtein distance using the stringdist R package, and unrooted trees were constructed with ape in R 3.6.1. TCRdb stores this immuneACCESS table with in-frame sequences only. Part of the clones is absent; in the studies checked, under half of the shortfall reflects unresolved V genes, and no reason is known for the rest. V, J and clone size are those of that table, while D and trimming were read from the DNA. Present in this sample are more than 60,000 clones, under 80% of which were seen just once. The top ten clonotypes cover roughly 25% of the sample.

What the research found in general, with its limitations: The study was limited by a small number of convalescent patients, and early post-infection timepoints were lacking. Clones induced by infection and clones induced by vaccination both contracted markedly at late timepoints after vaccination, which fits with T cell responses waning over time. In convalescent patients, the post-vaccine spike-reactive repertoire consisted mainly of new vaccine-induced clones, largely distinct from infection-induced clones.

After more than 9 days of culture, CD4+ T cells were isolated with the EasySep CD4+ T cell isolation kit. PCR-confirmed SARS-CoV-2 infection had occurred in convalescent patients between March and December 2020, before the Alpha, Beta and Delta variants emerged in the United States. On days 3 and 7, half of the culture medium was replaced with fresh IL-2-containing medium. Unless noted otherwise, every peptide stimulation condition was grown in triplicate wells. PBMC were separated from whole blood using Ficoll-Paque Plus gradient centrifugation and were then either cryopreserved at -140C or used fresh. The QIAamp micro DNA kit was used to extract genomic DNA from the cultured CD4+ T cells.

The chain is made from TRBV11-3 and TRBJ2-1, with 12 junctional bases fitting TRBD2. This clonotype was sampled from a human donor who had a prior SARS-CoV-2 infection. The sequences come from CD4+ T cells from PBMCs cultured without peptide, collected before COVID-19 vaccination. The CDR3 is CASSLALAGGNEQFF. The nucleotide sequence reads as follows: TGTGCCAGCAGCTTGGCTCTAGCGGGAGGGAATGAGCAGTTCTTC.